These 27 T cell receptor beta chains were all obtained from the same sample, sequenced in a study of Ad26.COV2.S vaccination and SARS-CoV-2 variants. Produced via immunoSEQ multiplex PCR; TCRdb's table is partial and in-frame only. The table lists 400,000 to 500,000 clones, roughly nine tenths of them singletons, with roughly 2.5% in the top ten. This sample's treatment: around 19 received Ad26.COV2.S at low or high dose, single or two shots; about 5 received placebo; per-sample allocation not given. Repertoires come from day 63 after the first vaccine or placebo injection. The material was peripheral blood, obtained in a trial of Ad26.COV2.S vaccine versus placebo. The receptor set was obtained from a person aged 18-65 years who received the Ad26.COV2.S COVID-19 vaccine or a placebo.

The V and J genes are TRBV7-9 and TRBJ2-3; D might be TRBD2 (5 bases). Germline V gene lookup returns CDR1 SEHNR and CDR2 FQNEAQ (reference sequence). This CDR3 has 15 residues. V shed 5 bases and J shed 0 bases, with 12 bases lying between them. In nucleotides, the CDR3 is TGTGCCAGCAGCACGGGGAGTGGTAGCACAGATACGCAGTATTTT. Its translation is CASSTGSGSTDTQYF.

V and J are TRBV7-9 and TRBJ1-3; D is ambiguous. CDR3 size: 16 residues. CDR1 SEHNR and CDR2 FQNEAQ come from the germline V gene (reference sequence). V was pared by 1 base and J by 8 bases, with 18 bases between. DNA for the CDR3: TGTGCCAGCAGCTTAGGGCTACCGCTCCCGGGAGACACCATATATTTT. It yields the protein CASSLGLPLPGDTIYF.

The chain links TRBV3-1 (or the pseudogene TRBV3-2) to TRBJ2-7; TRBD1 aligns across 7 bases. Germline loops: CDR1 LGHDT, CDR2 YNNKEL (reference sequence). V trimming: 3 bases; J trimming: 7 bases; junction bases outside the gene matches: 15. The CDR3 length is 16 residues. The CDR3 nucleotides are TGTGCCAGCAGCCATACCGGGGCAGGGGGTGTAAGGGAGCAGTACTTC. It is translated as CASSHTGAGGVREQYF.

This chain joins TRBV12-5 and TRBJ2-7; TRBD1 agrees at 11 bases. J was trimmed by 3 bases and V by 5 bases; bases with no gene match: 12. This CDR3 has 17 amino acids. Germline CDR1 is LGHNT and CDR2 is FRNRAP. Here the CDR3 reads CASGGVLPGTGGYEQYF. CDR3 nucleotides: TGTGCTAGTGGTGGGGTACTTCCCGGGACAGGGGGCTACGAGCAGTACTTC.

The rearrangement links TRBV2 to TRBJ2-1; 7 bases match TRBD1. The CDR3 totals 14 residues. Trimming at V came to 6 bases and at J to 7 bases, leaving 9 bases not matched to a gene. Germline-derived CDR1 and CDR2 are SNHLY and FYNNEI. The chain's CDR3 is CASRDGQVANEQFF. CDR3 nucleotide sequence: TGTGCCAGCAGGGACGGACAGGTTGCGAATGAGCAGTTCTTC.

The chain uses TRBV9 and TRBJ1-2; D unclear. Germline assignment: CDR1 SGDLS and CDR2 YYNGEE. Trimming removed 4 bases at V and 3 bases at J, with 13 bases between. The length of the CDR3 is 14 residues. CDR3 DNA sequence: TGTGCCAGCAGCCGTTTTGGGGAGGACTATGGCTACACCTTC. Translation: CASSRFGEDYGYTF.

The V call is TRBV7-2, the J call TRBJ2-2; tentatively, D is TRBD2 (6 bases). V lost 4 bases and J 5 bases, leaving 14 bases between the germline ends. Germline assignment: CDR1 SGHTA and CDR2 FQGNSA. The CDR3 totals 15 residues. CDR3 in amino acids: CASSSRDSLTGELFF. As DNA, the CDR3 is TGTGCCAGCAGCTCCCGGGACTCGCTTACCGGGGAGCTGTTTTTT.

This clone turned up a few times. The chain carries TRBV4-1 and TRBJ1-4; D may be TRBD1 (5 bases). Germline values: CDR1 MGHRA, CDR2 YSYEKL. Trimming left V 3 bases short and J 8 bases short, with 22 bases between. This CDR3 has 17 amino acids. CDR3: CASSHPLGGLVYEKLFF. The CDR3 DNA follows: TGCGCCAGCAGCCACCCGCTGGGGGGGTTAGTTTACGAAAAACTGTTTTTT.

The gene calls are TRBV5-4 and TRBJ1-4; 9 bases align to TRBD1. Germline CDR1 SGHNT, CDR2 YYREEE (reference sequence). The CDR3 loop spans 14 amino acids. Trimming took 2 bases from V and 6 from J; bases not matched to a gene: 2. The CDR3 DNA is TGTGCCAGCAGCTTACAGGGGGCTGATGAAAAACTGTTTTTT. Its protein product is CASSLQGADEKLFF.

The chain employs TRBV15 and TRBJ2-7, with D unclear. Deletions cut 0 bases from V and 4 bases from J, with 10 bases between. CDR3 length equals 14 residues. Germline V gene sequence: CDR1 LNHNV, CDR2 YYDKDF (reference sequence). This CDR3 reads CATSRDRLSYEQYV. The CDR3 bases are TGTGCCACCAGCAGAGACCGGTTGTCTTACGAGCAGTACGTC.

CDR3 nucleotides: TGTGCCAGCAGCCAGGGCAAAACGCAGTATTTT. Its translation is CASSQGKTQYF. This chain links TRBV3-1 (or the pseudogene TRBV3-2) with TRBJ2-3; D call uncertain. Trimming cost V 3 bases and J 9 bases, with 7 bases left between them. Germline V gene lookup returns CDR1 LGHDT and CDR2 YNNKEL (reference sequence). CDR3 length: 11 amino acids.

J is TRBJ1-6 and V is TRBV10-3, with a weak D call TRBD1 (6 bases). The V end lost 10 bases, the J end lost 7 bases, and 20 bases lay between the germline ends. CDR3 length equals 15 residues. Germline V gene lookup returns CDR1 ENHRY and CDR2 SYGVKD. The CDR3: CATPGGAGGNSPLHF. The DNA of the CDR3 is TGTGCCACCCCGGGGGGGGCGGGGGGAAATTCACCCCTCCACTTT.

The V call is TRBV11-3, the J call TRBJ2-7; perhaps TRBD1 as D (6 bases). CDR1 is SGHNT, CDR2 YENEEA, per germline. The V end lost 0 bases, the J end lost 2 bases, and 11 bases lay between the germline ends. The CDR3 is made up of 15 amino acids. The CDR3 nucleotides are TGTGCCAGCAGCTTAGACGGGACAAACACCTACGAGCAGTACGTC. Its protein is CASSLDGTNTYEQYV.

This rearrangement joins TRBV28 to TRBJ2-1, with D uncertain. The V end lost 4 bases, the J end lost 7 bases, and 11 bases lay between the germline ends. This CDR3 is 13 amino acids long. Germline loops: CDR1 MDHEN, CDR2 SYDVKM. The CDR3 coding sequence is TGTGCCAGCAGTTCCTACGACCATAATGAGCAGTTCTTC. This codes for CASSSYDHNEQFF.

The genes are TRBV9 and TRBJ2-5; TRBD2 matches at 8 bases. V dropped 2 bases and J dropped 4; count of bases not matched to a gene: 4. Germline V gives CDR1 SGDLS, CDR2 YYNGEE. This CDR3 comprises 14 residues. The CDR3 region has the DNA TGTGCCAGCAGCGTCGGGACTAGTCGAGAGACCCAGTACTTC. Its protein is CASSVGTSRETQYF.

The chain recombines TRBV7-8 with TRBJ1-5, with D hard to call. V lost 5 bases and J 3 bases, leaving 17 bases between the germline ends. CDR3 length: 16 amino acids. Germline V gene data show CDR1 as SGHVS and CDR2 as FQNEAQ. CDR3 residues: CASSPNTRSINQPQHF. CDR3 DNA: TGTGCCAGCAGCCCAAATACTCGGTCGATCAATCAGCCCCAGCATTTT.

The gene calls are TRBV5-6 and TRBJ2-7; 10 bases line up with TRBD2. J was trimmed by 3 bases and V by 1 base; bases with no gene match: 4. The CDR3 consists of 15 residues. Germline CDR1 is SGHDT and CDR2 is YYEEEE. CDR3 in DNA: TGTGCCAGCAGCTTGATTAGCGGGGGGATCTACGAGCAGTACTTC. Translating gives CASSLISGGIYEQYF.

The chain carries TRBV2 and TRBJ2-5, with D perhaps matching TRBD1 or TRBD2 (6 bases each). This CDR3 has 15 residues. Germline V gives CDR1 SNHLY, CDR2 FYNNEI. The ends were cut back, 6 bases at V and 2 bases at J, with 16 bases in the middle. The CDR3 loop reads CASRGTRGQQETQYF. The CDR3 DNA is TGTGCCAGCAGAGGGACCCGGGGGCAACAAGAGACCCAGTACTTC.

This clone was recorded once. The chain has TRBV12-3 or TRBV12-4 and TRBJ2-1, with 7 positions matching TRBD1. With 6 bases clipped from V and 13 bases from J, the junction kept 6 bases outside the gene matches. CDR3 length: 11 residues. The CDR3 sequence is CASRARTGQFF. DNA of the CDR3: TGTGCCAGCAGGGCTCGGACAGGACAGTTCTTC.

The chain joins TRBV27 to TRBJ1-1, with D hard to call. CDR1 is MNHEY and CDR2 is SMNVEV in the germline V gene (reference sequence). With 6 bases removed from V and 3 bases from J, the gap between germline ends came to 11 bases. The CDR3 is 13 amino acids. The CDR3 DNA reads TGTGCCAGCAGGTTGGGCCGGTACACTGAAGCTTTCTTT. Residues: CASRLGRYTEAFF.

V gene TRBV6-5 combines with J gene TRBJ1-1, with 8 nucleotides matching TRBD1. The CDR3 runs to 15 residues. Trimming removed 1 base from V and 5 bases from J; junction bases left unmatched: 6. The germline CDR1 and CDR2 sequences are MNHEY and SVGAGI. The DNA for the CDR3 is TGTGCCAGCAGTTACTTCGGACAGGGATGGACTGAAGCTTTCTTT. This codes for CASSYFGQGWTEAFF.

This chain connects TRBV11-2 to TRBJ1-6; the match to TRBD1 covers 8 bases. From germline, CDR1 is SGHAT and CDR2 FQNNGV. The V segment lost 5 bases and the J segment 8 bases; nucleotides outside the gene matches: 11. The CDR3 is made up of 16 amino acids. CDR3 bases: TGTGCCAGCAGCATAAGGACAGGGAATCCCCATTCACCCCTCCACTTT. It encodes CASSIRTGNPHSPLHF.

Concerning this clone itself: Other DNA sequences in this sample translate to the same CDR3. The chain carries TRBV5-1 and TRBJ1-1; TRBD1 matches 7 bases. The CDR3 totals 14 residues. Looked up from germline, CDR1 is SGHRS and CDR2 is YFSETQ. The V gene end was trimmed by 2 bases and the J gene end by 2 bases; junction bases not matched to a gene: 3. The DNA for the CDR3 is TGCGCCAGCAGCTTACAGGGGACTAACACTGAAGCTTTCTTT. This translates into CASSLQGTNTEAFF. The complete variable domain, with remaining parts taken from reference TRBV5-1 and TRBJ1-1, reads KAGVTQTPRYLIKTRGQQVTLSCSPISGHRSVSWYQQTPGQGLQFLFEYFSETQRNKGNFPGRFSGRQFSNSRSEMNVSTLELGDSALYLCASSLQGTNTEAFFGQGTRLTVV.

The CDR3 DNA reads as TGTGCCTCCGGGGGACAGGGTGCCCGCACCGGGGAGCTGTTTTTT. Its protein is CASGGQGARTGELFF. The rearrangement links TRBV7-3 to TRBJ2-2; 9 positions agree with TRBD1. The V segment lost 11 bases and the J segment 4 bases; nucleotides outside the gene matches: 11. Germline V gene data show CDR1 as SGHTA and CDR2 as FQGTGA. The CDR3 totals 15 residues.

The V gene is TRBV4-3, the J gene TRBJ2-1, with D tentatively TRBD1 (6 bases). The V gene's germline CDR1 is LGHNA and CDR2 YSLEER. The V end was cut by 4 bases, the J end by 4 bases, with 17 bases between. The length of the CDR3 is 16 residues. This CDR3 is CASSLGQGQLYNEQFF. In nucleotides, the CDR3 is TGCGCCAGCAGCCTTGGGCAGGGGCAATTATACAATGAGCAGTTCTTC.

This clone has a handful of counts. V and J are TRBV6-6 and TRBJ2-7; 8 bases are shared with TRBD1. V dropped 0 bases and J dropped 6; count of bases not matched to a gene: 7. Germline values: CDR1 MNHNY, CDR2 SVGAGI (reference sequence). The CDR3 totals 15 residues. The CDR3 protein is CASSYSSQGAGEQYF. The DNA for the CDR3 is TGTGCCAGCAGTTACTCATCCCAGGGGGCGGGCGAGCAGTACTTC.

This chain links TRBV30 with TRBJ1-2; TRBD1 aligns across 8 bases. J lost 2 bases, V lost 7 bases, and 6 bases had no gene match. This CDR3 region has 13 residues. The germline V gene has CDR1 GTSNPN and CDR2 SVGIG (reference sequence). The CDR3 DNA reads TGTGCCTCGGACAGGGTGTTCAACTATGGCTACACCTTC. This translates into CASDRVFNYGYTF. Combining the CDR3 with reference TRBV30 and TRBJ1-2 gives the whole variable domain SQTIHQWPATLVQPVGSPLSLECTVEGTSNPNLYWYRQAAGRGLQLLFYSVGIGQISSEVPQNLSASRPQDRQFILSSKKLLLSDSGFYLCASDRVFNYGYTFGSGTRLTVV.